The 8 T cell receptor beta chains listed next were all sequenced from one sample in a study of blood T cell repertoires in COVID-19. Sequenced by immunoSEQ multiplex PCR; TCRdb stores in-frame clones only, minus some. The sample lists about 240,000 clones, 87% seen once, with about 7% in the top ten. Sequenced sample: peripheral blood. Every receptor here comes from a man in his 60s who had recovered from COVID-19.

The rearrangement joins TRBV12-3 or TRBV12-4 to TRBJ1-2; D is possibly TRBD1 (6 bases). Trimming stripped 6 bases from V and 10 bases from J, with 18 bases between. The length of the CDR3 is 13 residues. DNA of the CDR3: TGTGCCAGCAGCCTAACGAGGGCAGGGGACTACACCTTC. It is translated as CASSLTRAGDYTF.

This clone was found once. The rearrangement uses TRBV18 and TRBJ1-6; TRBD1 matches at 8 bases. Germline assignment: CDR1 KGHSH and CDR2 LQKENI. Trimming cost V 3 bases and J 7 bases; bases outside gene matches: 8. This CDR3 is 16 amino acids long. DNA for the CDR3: TGTGCCAGCTCACCTCTGGACAGGGCCGGGAATTCACCCCTCCACTTT. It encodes CASSPLDRAGNSPLHF.

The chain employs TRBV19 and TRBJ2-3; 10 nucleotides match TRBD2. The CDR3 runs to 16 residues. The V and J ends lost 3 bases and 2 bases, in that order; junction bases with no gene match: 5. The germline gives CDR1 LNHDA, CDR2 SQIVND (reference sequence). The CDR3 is CASSIKLAGSTDTQYF. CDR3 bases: TGTGCCAGTAGTATTAAACTAGCGGGGTCCACAGATACGCAGTATTTT.

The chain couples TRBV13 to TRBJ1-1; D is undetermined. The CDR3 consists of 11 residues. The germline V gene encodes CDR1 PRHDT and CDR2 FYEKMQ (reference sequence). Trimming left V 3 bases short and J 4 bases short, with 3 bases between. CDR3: CASSFSTEAFF. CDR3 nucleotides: TGTGCCAGCAGCTTCAGCACTGAAGCTTTCTTT.

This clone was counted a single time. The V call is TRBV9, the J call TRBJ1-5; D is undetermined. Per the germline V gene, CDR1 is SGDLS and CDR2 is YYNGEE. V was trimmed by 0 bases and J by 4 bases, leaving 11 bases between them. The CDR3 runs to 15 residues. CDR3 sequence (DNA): TGTGCCAGCAGCGTAGGTCAGGTCGAAAATCAGCCCCAGCATTTT. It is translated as CASSVGQVENQPQHF.

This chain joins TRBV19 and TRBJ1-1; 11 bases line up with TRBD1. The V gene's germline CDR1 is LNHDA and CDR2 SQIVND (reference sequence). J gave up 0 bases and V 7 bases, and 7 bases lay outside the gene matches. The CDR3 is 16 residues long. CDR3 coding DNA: TGTGCCAGTACCCTCGGACAGGGGGCTATGAACACTGAAGCTTTCTTT. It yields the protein CASTLGQGAMNTEAFF. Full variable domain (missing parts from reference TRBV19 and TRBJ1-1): DGGITQSPKYLFRKEGQNVTLSCEQNLNHDAMYWYRQDPGQGLRLIYYSQIVNDFQKGDIAEGYSVSREKKESFPLTVTSAQKNPTAFYLCASTLGQGAMNTEAFFGQGTRLTVV.

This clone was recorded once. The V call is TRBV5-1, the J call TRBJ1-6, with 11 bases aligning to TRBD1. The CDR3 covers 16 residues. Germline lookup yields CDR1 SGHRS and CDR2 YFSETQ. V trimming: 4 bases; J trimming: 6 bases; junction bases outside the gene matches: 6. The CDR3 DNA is TGCGCCAGCAGCGAGTTCGGGACAGGGGGTAATTCACCCCTCCACTTT. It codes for CASSEFGTGGNSPLHF.

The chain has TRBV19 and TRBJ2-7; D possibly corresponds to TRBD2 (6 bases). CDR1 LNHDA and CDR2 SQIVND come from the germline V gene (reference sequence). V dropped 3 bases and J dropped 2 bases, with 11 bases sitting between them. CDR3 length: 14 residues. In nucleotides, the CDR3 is TGTGCCAGTAGTATTTTGGGGGGACCCTACGAGCAGTACTTC. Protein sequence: CASSILGGPYEQYF.